Shown below are 18 T cell receptor beta chains from a single sample sequenced in a study of blood T cells in healthy people across ages (dated by TCRdb to 2014 to 2015). The receptor library was made with 5' RACE. The sequencer listed for this sample is Illumina HiSeq 2500. The second PCR ran for roughly 7 to 12 cycles and used a J-beta primer mix along with a sample-barcoded 5' primer. TCRdb trimmed public reads at Q25 via fastp, called clones via MiXCR and kept in-frame beta chains. A single entry per CDR3 protein holds the most common genes and DNA from its merged rows. In this sample the table shows roughly 1.7 million distinct CDR3 sequences, roughly 32% of which occur a single time. The biggest ten clones account for around 11% of the sample. Source material: blood. Receptors were obtained from a woman aged 30 to 39 in good health.

This clonotype showed up many times. The chain employs TRBV20-1 and TRBJ2-7; 11 bases align to TRBD2. V was clipped by 0 bases and J by 6 bases; unmatched bases: 7. Germline assignment: CDR1 DFQATT and CDR2 SNEGSKA (reference sequence). The CDR3 is made up of 15 amino acids. CDR3 amino acids: CSARDPGTSGLEQYF. The CDR3, as DNA: TGCAGTGCTAGAGATCCAGGGACTAGCGGACTCGAGCAGTACTTC.

V and J are TRBV20-1 and TRBJ2-7, with a tentative D call TRBD2 (5 bases). The CDR3 length is 12 residues. Germline V gene sequence: CDR1 DFQATT, CDR2 SNEGSKA (reference sequence). V shed 6 bases and J shed 2 bases, with 11 bases lying between them. CDR3 amino acids: CSALATPYEQYF. The CDR3, as DNA: TGCAGTGCCTTAGCGACCCCCTACGAGCAGTACTTC.

This sequence joins TRBV9 and TRBJ2-1; 11 nucleotides match TRBD2. This CDR3 spans 20 amino acids. Germline V gene sequence: CDR1 SGDLS, CDR2 YYNGEE. V shed 0 bases and J 1 base; nucleotides not matched to a gene: 12. CDR3 protein: CASSVATSGRWGGSYNEQFF. In DNA, the CDR3 is TGTGCCAGCAGCGTAGCAACTAGCGGGAGATGGGGAGGATCCTACAATGAGCAGTTCTTC.

V and J are TRBV11-3 and TRBJ2-5; a possible D gene is TRBD1 (6 bases). With 0 bases removed from V and 4 bases from J, the gap between germline ends came to 15 bases. Germline lookup yields CDR1 SGHNT and CDR2 YENEEA. The CDR3 sequence is 16 residues long. The CDR3 nucleotides read TGTGCCAGCAGCTTAGATAGCGCCAGGGGACCAGAGACCCAGTACTTC. It codes for CASSLDSARGPETQYF.

The DNA of the CDR3 is TGCGCCAGCAGCGCGGGGTACCGGACTGAAGCTTTCTTT. Translation: CASSAGYRTEAFF. V usage is TRBV5-1 and J usage is TRBJ1-1; D is uncertain. Trimming took off 4 bases at V and 5 bases at J, with 12 bases between the two ends. This CDR3 is 13 amino acids long. Germline V gene sequence: CDR1 SGHRS, CDR2 YFSETQ.

This chain connects TRBV15 to TRBJ2-5, with D uncertain. This CDR3 has 15 residues. Germline CDR1 is LNHNV and CDR2 is YYDKDF (reference sequence). Trimming shortened V by 5 bases and J by 1 base, and 14 bases separated the two germline ends. This chain's CDR3 is CATSPRWRPQETQYF. The CDR3, as DNA: TGTGCCACCAGCCCCAGGTGGCGGCCCCAAGAGACCCAGTACTTC.

The gene calls are TRBV5-1 and TRBJ2-1; D is ambiguous. The CDR3 loop spans 12 amino acids. Germline V lookup: CDR1 SGHRS, CDR2 YFSETQ. V was clipped by 0 bases and J by 9 bases, with 7 bases between them. The CDR3 is CASSLELTEQFF. The DNA for the CDR3 is TGCGCCAGCAGCTTGGAGCTGACTGAGCAGTTCTTC.

With regard to this clonotype: At one end, the junction sequence differs from germline, possibly due to a read error. The CDR3 loop reads CASSWPGGNGYTF. The CDR3 coding sequence is TGCGCCAGCAGCTGGCCGGGCGGGAATGGCTACACCTTC. The chain uses TRBV5-4 and TRBJ1-2, with D hard to call. CDR3 length: 13 amino acids. CDR1 and CDR2 from the germline V gene are SGHNT and YYREEE (reference sequence). Filled out from reference TRBV5-4 and TRBJ1-2, the complete variable domain reads ETGVTQSPTHLIKTRGQQVTLRCSSQSGHNTVSWYQQALGQGPQFIFQYYREEENGRGNFPPRFSGLQFPNYSSELNVNALELDDSALYLCASSWPGGNGYTFGSGTRLTVV.

The V call is TRBV15, the J call TRBJ2-1; 9 positions match TRBD2. The CDR3 spans 17 residues. The germline CDR1 and CDR2 sequences are LNHNV and YYDKDF (reference sequence). With 2 bases clipped from V and 6 bases from J, the junction kept 11 bases outside the gene matches. The CDR3, as DNA: TGTGCCACCAGCAGACCCCCGGTAGCGGGGGCAATCAATGAGCAGTTCTTC. Protein product: CATSRPPVAGAINEQFF.

A word on this clonotype: It is unclear where the CDR3 begins or ends on the DNA, so no DNA is shown, and the CDR3 is as TCRdb lists it. The rearrangement uses TRBV30 and TRBJ2-7; the DNA was not used to check the table's D call, TRBD1. The length of the CDR3 is 14 amino acids, counting both ends. Per germline, CDR1 GTSNPN and CDR2 SVGIG (reference sequence). This CDR3 reads CAWRVGTGNHEQHF.

With respect to this clonotype: A much larger clone sits a single nucleotide away, making a read error possible. This chain joins TRBV7-8 and TRBJ2-1; D unclear. The CDR3 spans 15 residues. Germline V lookup: CDR1 SGHVS, CDR2 FQNEAQ. V dropped 6 bases and J dropped 0 bases, with 12 bases sitting between them. CDR3 DNA: TGTGCCAGCAGGCGGTGTGGGGTCTCCTACAATGAGCAGTTCTTC. It encodes CASRRCGVSYNEQFF. Full variable domain (missing parts from reference TRBV7-8 and TRBJ2-1): GAGVSQSPRYKVAKRGQDVALRCDPISGHVSLFWYQQALGQGPEFLTYFQNEAQLDKSGLPSDRFFAERPEGSVSTLKIQRTQQEDSAVYLCASRRCGVSYNEQFFGPGTRLTVL.

Here the CDR3 DNA reads TGTGCCAGCTCACCAGAGCAAGTGGGTCAGCCCCAGCATTTT. It specifies CASSPEQVGQPQHF. The V call is TRBV18, the J call TRBJ1-5; no firm D call. Germline V CDR1 and CDR2: KGHSH, LQKENI. V lost 2 bases to trimming and J lost 6 bases, with 11 bases between them. This CDR3 spans 14 amino acids. The full variable domain, rest sourced from reference TRBV18 and TRBJ1-5, is NAGVMQNPRHLVRRRGQEARLRCSPMKGHSHVYWYRQLPEEGLKFMVYLQKENIIDESGMPKERFSAEFPKEGPSILRIQQVVRGDSAAYFCASSPEQVGQPQHFGDGTRLSIL.

The chain uses TRBV10-2 and TRBJ2-1; 11 bases map to TRBD2. The V and J ends lost 6 bases and 1 base, in that order; junction bases with no gene match: 5. The CDR3 sequence is 16 residues long. CDR1 is WSHSY, CDR2 SAAADI, per germline. This chain's CDR3 is CASRFSGGASYNEQFF. In DNA, the CDR3 is TGCGCCAGCAGGTTTAGCGGGGGGGCGTCCTACAATGAGCAGTTCTTC.

This chain connects TRBV30 to TRBJ1-2; D is uncertain. V dropped 0 bases and J dropped 10 bases, with 9 bases sitting between them. Germline V lookup: CDR1 GTSNPN, CDR2 SVGIG (reference sequence). This CDR3 has 11 residues. The CDR3 spells CAWSVGGVYTF. The CDR3 nucleotides are TGTGCCTGGAGTGTGGGCGGAGTCTACACCTTC.

The V call is TRBV24-1, the J call TRBJ2-3; 9 positions match TRBD2. Losses at the gene ends were 1 base for V and 8 bases for J; bases not matched to a gene: 6. The length of the CDR3 is 15 residues. Germline V gene lookup returns CDR1 KGHDR and CDR2 SFDVKD. This CDR3 is CATSDLAAGGPTQYF. CDR3 bases: TGTGCCACCAGTGATTTAGCGGCGGGAGGGCCTACGCAGTATTTT.

This clonotype was seen a few times. CDR3 sequence: CAWRGDRDRGYGYTF. As DNA, the CDR3 is TGTGCCTGGAGAGGGGACCGGGACAGGGGCTATGGCTACACCTTC. This chain connects TRBV30 to TRBJ1-2; 10 positions match TRBD1. The CDR3 consists of 15 residues. Germline V gives CDR1 GTSNPN, CDR2 SVGIG (reference sequence). Trimming cost V 3 bases and J 4 bases; bases outside gene matches: 8.

This clonotype was recorded many times. V is TRBV7-2 and J is TRBJ2-1; D is tentatively TRBD1 or TRBD2 (5 bases each). V shed 5 bases and J shed 2 bases, with 16 bases lying between them. The CDR3 consists of 16 residues. Germline-derived CDR1 and CDR2 are SGHTA and FQGNSA. CDR3 residues: CASSAAGTLAYNEQFF. The CDR3 region has the DNA TGTGCCAGCAGCGCCGCCGGGACCCTAGCCTACAATGAGCAGTTCTTC.

The rearrangement uses TRBV27 and TRBJ2-1; 9 bases map to TRBD2. Trimming removed 2 bases from V and 7 bases from J; junction bases left unmatched: 9. This CDR3 region has 16 residues. In germline, CDR1 is MNHEY, CDR2 SMNVEV (reference sequence). The CDR3 bases are TGTGCCAGCAGTTTAATTAGGGCGGGGGGGCCGAATGAGCAGTTCTTC. This encodes CASSLIRAGGPNEQFF.